This paragraph reports one T cell receptor beta chain. The V end was cut by 2 bases, the J end by 8 bases, with 18 bases between. Germline CDR1 is MNHEY and CDR2 is SVGAGI. CDR3 length: 15 amino acids. Alongside a J-beta primer mix, a sample-barcoded 5' primer served in a second PCR lasting about 7 to 11 cycles. Per sample, CDR3-containing paired-end reads numbered at least 2.5 million. TCRdb passed the 5' RACE reads through MiXCR, listing each CDR3 protein once. Among under 750,000 distinct CDR3 sequences listed, around half were seen once. The sample originates from a study of blood T cells in healthy people across ages.

The sequence was collected from a man older than 75 in good health. What was sequenced was blood. The V and J genes are TRBV6-5 and TRBJ1-2, with unresolved D. The CDR3 bases are TGTGCCAGCAGTTACGTAGACGGATTGAAGACGGGCTACACCTTC. Its translation: CASSYVDGLKTGYTF.